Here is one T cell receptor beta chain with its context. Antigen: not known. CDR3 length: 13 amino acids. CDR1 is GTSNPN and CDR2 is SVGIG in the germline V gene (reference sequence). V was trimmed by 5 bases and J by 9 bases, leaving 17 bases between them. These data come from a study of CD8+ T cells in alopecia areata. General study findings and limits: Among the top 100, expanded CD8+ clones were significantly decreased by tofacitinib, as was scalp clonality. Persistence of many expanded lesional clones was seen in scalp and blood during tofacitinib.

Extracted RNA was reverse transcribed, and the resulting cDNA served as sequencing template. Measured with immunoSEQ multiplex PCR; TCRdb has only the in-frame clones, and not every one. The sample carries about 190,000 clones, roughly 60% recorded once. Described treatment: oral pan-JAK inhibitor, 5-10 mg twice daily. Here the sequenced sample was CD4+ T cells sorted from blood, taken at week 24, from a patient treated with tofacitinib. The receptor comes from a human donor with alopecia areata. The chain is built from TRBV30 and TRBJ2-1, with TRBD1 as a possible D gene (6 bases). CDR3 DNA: TGTGCCTGGGGACCCACAGGGCTGTTTGAGCAGTTCTTC. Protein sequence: CAWGPTGLFEQFF.